This T cell receptor beta chain was sequenced during a study of T-cell memory formation after mild COVID-19. Researchers used 5'RACE with constant-segment primers to make TCR alpha and TCR beta cDNA libraries that carry sample barcodes and UMIs. In TCRdb, the 5' RACE reads were re-called with MiXCR into one record per CDR3 protein. The sample yields 250,000 to 350,000 distinct CDR3 sequences, around 15% seen once. There are 14 residues in the CDR3. V was shortened by 0 bases and J by 2 bases, with 10 bases between the two germline ends. The germline V gene encodes CDR1 SQVTM and CDR2 ANQGSEA. Sequencing used PBMCs or a T cell subset sorted from them (not recorded which). The receptor's source is a man younger than 30 who had mild COVID-19 (a few samples of this study predate the infection). Cell type and time point are not known. The chain uses TRBV29-1 and TRBJ1-1; D is unresolved. As DNA, the CDR3 is TGCAGCGTTGAAGAACGGAAACCTAACACTGAAGCTTTCTTT. This encodes CSVEERKPNTEAFF.